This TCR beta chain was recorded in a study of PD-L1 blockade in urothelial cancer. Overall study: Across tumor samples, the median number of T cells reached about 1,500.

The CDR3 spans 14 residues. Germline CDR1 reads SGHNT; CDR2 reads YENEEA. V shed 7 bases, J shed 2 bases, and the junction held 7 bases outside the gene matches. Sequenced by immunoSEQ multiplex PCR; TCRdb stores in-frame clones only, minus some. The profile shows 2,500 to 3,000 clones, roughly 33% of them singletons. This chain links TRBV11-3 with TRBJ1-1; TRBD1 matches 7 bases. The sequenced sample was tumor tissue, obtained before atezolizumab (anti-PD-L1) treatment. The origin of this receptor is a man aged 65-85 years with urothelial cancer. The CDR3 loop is CASTTRTGNTEAFF. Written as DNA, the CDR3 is TGTGCCAGCACCACAAGGACAGGCAACACTGAAGCTTTCTTT.